This TCR beta chain comes out of a study of OX40 agonist ivuxolimab in advanced cancers. The CDR3 consists of 13 residues. The V and J ends lost 0 bases and 9 bases respectively, with 10 bases between them. Germline CDR1 is SGDLS and CDR2 is YYNGEE. The sample holds a few counts of this clone. Method: immunoSEQ multiplex PCR; TCRdb's copy keeps in-frame clones and lacks some. Of 45,000 to 65,000 clones listed, roughly 90% were seen once; the top ten hold roughly 3.5%. The chain employs TRBV9 and TRBJ1-5; no definite D call. The sample consisted of CD4+ or CD8+ T cells sorted from blood, taken in a trial of the OX40 agonist ivuxolimab. The sequence was collected from an adult with an advanced solid tumor such as melanoma, head and neck, liver or kidney cancer. The CDR3 loop is CASSVDGFLPQHF. As DNA, the CDR3 is TGTGCCAGCAGCGTAGATGGGTTCTTGCCCCAGCATTTT.